Listed here are 13 T cell receptor beta chains from one sample, sequenced in a study of a mutant IDH1 vaccine in newly diagnosed glioma. These receptors have no known antigen. Repertoires were generated with immunoSEQ multiplex PCR, while TCRdb's copy carries only in-frame clones and drops some. The data hold fewer than 55,000 clones, with almost 65% observed a single time. Time point given: week 47, end of study. Topical imiquimod accompanied each vaccine dose, which consisted of 300 ug of mutant IDH1 20-mer peptide. Material: peripheral blood mononuclear cells (PBMCs), obtained from a glioma patient whose treatment included an IDH1 peptide vaccine. The receptors were gathered from a man aged 35 to 55 with glioma. Some clones in this sample may be carry-over from other donors' samples.

V gene TRBV4-1 combines with J gene TRBJ2-7; D is possibly TRBD1 (6 bases). CDR1 is MGHRA, CDR2 YSYEKL, per germline. Trimming took 2 bases from V and 3 from J, leaving 17 bases between them. There are 16 residues in the CDR3. The CDR3 is CASSQTVVRGIYEQYF. The CDR3 region has the DNA TGCGCCAGCAGCCAAACAGTGGTCAGGGGCATCTACGAGCAGTACTTC.

V gene TRBV7-9 combines with J gene TRBJ2-7; 8 bases are shared with TRBD1. Trimming cost V 0 bases and J 3 bases; bases outside gene matches: 7. Germline assignment: CDR1 SEHNR and CDR2 FQNEAQ (reference sequence). This CDR3 is 16 amino acids long. CDR3 coding DNA: TGTGCCAGCAGCTTAGCGAGGGGACAGGCGGACTACGAGCAGTACTTC. Protein sequence: CASSLARGQADYEQYF.

The gene calls are TRBV18 and TRBJ1-6; no clear D gene. Germline V gene data show CDR1 as KGHSH and CDR2 as LQKENI. The CDR3 covers 14 residues. The V end lost 4 bases, the J end lost 5 bases, and 9 bases lay between the germline ends. The CDR3 region is CASSQDGDNSPLHF. CDR3 coding DNA: TGTGCCAGCTCACAGGACGGGGATAATTCACCCCTCCACTTT.

V and J are TRBV6-5 and TRBJ1-2; D is undetermined. The CDR3 has 12 amino acids. V lost 5 bases to trimming and J lost 9 bases, with 13 bases between them. Germline-derived CDR1 and CDR2 are MNHEY and SVGAGI. The CDR3 region is CASSPEDDRYTF. CDR3 DNA sequence: TGTGCCAGCAGTCCCGAGGACGACCGCTACACCTTC.

The chain uses TRBV2 and TRBJ2-5; 10 nucleotides agree with TRBD2. This CDR3 comprises 16 residues. V lost 0 bases, J lost 4 bases, and 5 bases stayed unmatched. Germline loops: CDR1 SNHLY, CDR2 FYNNEI. In DNA, the CDR3 is TGTGCCAGCAGTGAAGCGAGCGGGGGGGCGGGAGAGACCCAGTACTTC. Amino acid sequence: CASSEASGGAGETQYF.

The sample holds one count of this clone. J is TRBJ2-3 and V is TRBV10-3, with TRBD2 matching over 9 bases. Germline CDR1 is ENHRY and CDR2 is SYGVKD. This CDR3 has 14 amino acids. The V and J ends lost 2 bases and 3 bases, in that order; junction bases with no gene match: 0. The CDR3 bases are TGTGCCATCAGTGAGGCGGGGGGGACAGATACGCAGTATTTT. As protein: CAISEAGGTDTQYF.

The V gene is TRBV19, the J gene TRBJ1-5, with D tentatively TRBD1 (6 bases). The CDR3 loop spans 16 amino acids. The germline V and J ends were trimmed by 2 bases and 4 bases, with 15 bases remaining between them. Germline CDR1 and CDR2: LNHDA and SQIVND (reference sequence). The CDR3 DNA is TGTGCCAGTAGTATACACGGGGGGGCAAATAATCAGCCCCAGCATTTT. It yields the protein CASSIHGGANNQPQHF. Supplemented by reference TRBV19 and TRBJ1-5, the full variable domain reads DGGITQSPKYLFRKEGQNVTLSCEQNLNHDAMYWYRQDPGQGLRLIYYSQIVNDFQKGDIAEGYSVSREKKESFPLTVTSAQKNPTAFYLCASSIHGGANNQPQHFGDGTRLSIL.

This clone was picked up a small number of times. V gene TRBV7-9 combines with J gene TRBJ2-2; D is possibly TRBD2 (6 bases). The CDR3 is 14 amino acids. CDR1 SEHNR and CDR2 FQNEAQ come from the germline V gene (reference sequence). The V gene lost 2 bases and the J gene lost 6 bases, with 10 bases spanning the gap. CDR3 nucleotide sequence: TGTGCCAGCAGCTTAAGTCGGGGGTCCGGGGAGCTGTTTTTT. It yields the protein CASSLSRGSGELFF.

CDR3 residues: CASSPYRLPGKSPLHF. The DNA of the CDR3 is TGTGCCAGCAGCCCATACAGACTGCCAGGGAAGTCACCCCTCCACTTT. This chain joins TRBV7-8 and TRBJ1-6, with a weak D call TRBD1 (5 bases). The germline V gene has CDR1 SGHVS and CDR2 FQNEAQ. Trimming removed 5 bases from V and 10 bases from J, with 21 bases in between. This CDR3 spans 16 amino acids.

To note about this clone: The sample carries other DNA sequences with the same CDR3. The chain is built from TRBV2 and TRBJ1-1, with 7 bases lining up with TRBD1. The CDR3 is made up of 13 amino acids. After removal of 6 bases from V and 0 bases from J, the junction contained 1 base not matched to a gene. The germline V gene has CDR1 SNHLY and CDR2 FYNNEI. DNA of the CDR3: TGTGCCAGCAGGGGACAGTTGAACACTGAAGCTTTCTTT. This translates into CASRGQLNTEAFF.

The chain joins TRBV19 to TRBJ1-5; D possibly corresponds to TRBD1 (6 bases). The CDR3 totals 15 residues. CDR1 and CDR2 from the germline V gene are LNHDA and SQIVND (reference sequence). Trimming cost V 3 bases and J 2 bases, with 11 bases left between them. DNA for the CDR3: TGTGCCAGTAGTATTAACAGGGATCGCAATCAGCCCCAGCATTTT. Encoded protein: CASSINRDRNQPQHF.

This clone was seen a single time. This sequence joins TRBV18 and TRBJ1-3; tentative D call: TRBD1 (5 bases). V gave up 1 base and J gave up 4 bases, with 11 bases separating them. This CDR3 is built from 15 residues. The germline V gene encodes CDR1 KGHSH and CDR2 LQKENI. In DNA, the CDR3 is TGTGCCAGCTCACCACGAGGGACGGGAGGAAACACCATATATTTT. It yields the protein CASSPRGTGGNTIYF.

This clone was recorded a few times. The chain joins TRBV4-1 to TRBJ2-5, with a tentative D call TRBD1 (5 bases). V lost 4 bases to trimming and J lost 4 bases, with 10 bases between them. This CDR3 comprises 13 residues. CDR1 and CDR2 from the germline V gene are MGHRA and YSYEKL. CDR3 amino acids: CASSPRQGETQYF. The CDR3, as DNA: TGCGCCAGCAGCCCCCGGCAGGGAGAGACCCAGTACTTC.